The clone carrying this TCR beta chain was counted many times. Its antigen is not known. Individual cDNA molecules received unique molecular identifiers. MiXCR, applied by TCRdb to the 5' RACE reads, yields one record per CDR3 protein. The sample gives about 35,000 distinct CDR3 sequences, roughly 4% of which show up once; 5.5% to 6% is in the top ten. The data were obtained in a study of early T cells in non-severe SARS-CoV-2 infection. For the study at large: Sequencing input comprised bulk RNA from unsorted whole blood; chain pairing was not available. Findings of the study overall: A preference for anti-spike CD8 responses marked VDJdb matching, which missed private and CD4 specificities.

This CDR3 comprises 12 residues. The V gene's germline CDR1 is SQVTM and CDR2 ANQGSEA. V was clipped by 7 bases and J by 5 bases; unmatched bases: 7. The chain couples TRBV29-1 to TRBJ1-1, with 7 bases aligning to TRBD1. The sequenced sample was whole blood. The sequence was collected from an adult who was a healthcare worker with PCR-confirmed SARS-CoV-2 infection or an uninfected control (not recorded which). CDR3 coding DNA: TGCAGCGGAGGGGGCTCGAAAACTGAAGCTTTCTTT. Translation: CSGGGSKTEAFF.